Shown below are 10 T cell receptor beta chains from a single sample sequenced in a study of CD8 T cells in ankylosing spondylitis. Overall study findings and caveats: Seemingly characteristic of ankylosing spondylitis blood was a TCR beta motif consisting of eight highly homologous variants.

These receptors have no identified antigens. Each CDR3 protein is one row after TCRdb ran MiXCR on the 5' RACE reads. The data show fewer than 550,000 distinct CDR3 sequences, less than 6% seen once. Sequencing was done on a sample of blood, either unsorted or a sorted T cell fraction (not recorded which). The receptor set was obtained from a male donor with ankylosing spondylitis.

The genes are TRBV24-1 and TRBJ2-5; 9 bases are a match to TRBD1. CDR3 length equals 16 residues. V shed 4 bases and J 5 bases; nucleotides not matched to a gene: 10. Germline V gene lookup returns CDR1 KGHDR and CDR2 SFDVKD. The CDR3 bases are TGTGCCACCAGTGAGGCCGGGACAGGGCCCGGGGAGACCCAGTACTTC. This translates into CATSEAGTGPGETQYF.

This clonotype occurred many times. The V and J genes are TRBV27 and TRBJ2-7; the match to TRBD2 covers 8 bases. The V gene's germline CDR1 is MNHEY and CDR2 SMNVEV (reference sequence). Trimming cost V 2 bases and J 0 bases; bases outside gene matches: 9. The CDR3 is made up of 17 amino acids. CDR3 in DNA: TGTGCCAGCAGTTTAGGGATTCGGGGGGGCAGCTCCTACGAGCAGTACTTC. It specifies CASSLGIRGGSSYEQYF.

This chain uses TRBV30 with TRBJ2-5, with 9 bases identical to TRBD1. Germline V gene sequence: CDR1 GTSNPN, CDR2 SVGIG (reference sequence). Trimming removed 3 bases from V and 6 bases from J; junction bases left unmatched: 14. This CDR3 has 16 residues. This CDR3 reads CAWREAGTGFRQTQYF. In DNA, the CDR3 is TGTGCCTGGAGGGAGGCAGGGACAGGGTTCAGGCAGACCCAGTACTTC. Supplemented by reference TRBV30 and TRBJ2-5, the full variable domain reads SQTIHQWPATLVQPVGSPLSLECTVEGTSNPNLYWYRQAAGRGLQLLFYSVGIGQISSEVPQNLSASRPQDRQFILSSKKLLLSDSGFYLCAWREAGTGFRQTQYFGPGTRLLVL.

This clonotype was counted many times. V and J are TRBV18 and TRBJ2-7; D is undetermined. Per germline, CDR1 KGHSH and CDR2 LQKENI. V was pared by 3 bases and J by 3 bases, with 6 bases between. The CDR3 is made up of 12 amino acids. This CDR3 reads CASSPGNYEQYF. The CDR3 DNA sequence: TGTGCCAGCTCACCGGGAAACTACGAGCAGTACTTC.

This clonotype was observed at least ten times. The rearrangement joins TRBV12-3 or TRBV12-4 to TRBJ1-1; TRBD1 matches at 7 bases. Trimming removed 6 bases from V and 3 bases from J; junction bases left unmatched: 4. The length of the CDR3 is 13 residues. CDR3 sequence (DNA): TGTGCCAGCAGGGTCGACAGGGACACTGAAGCTTTCTTT. Encoded protein: CASRVDRDTEAFF.

This clonotype was recorded at least ten times. The rearrangement links TRBV20-1 to TRBJ1-2; 7 bases match TRBD1. With 6 bases clipped from V and 2 bases from J, the junction kept 9 bases outside the gene matches. This CDR3 has 14 residues. Germline CDR1 DFQATT, CDR2 SNEGSKA (reference sequence). CDR3 sequence: CSAQGWGGNYGYTF. The DNA of the CDR3 is TGCAGTGCACAGGGGTGGGGGGGAAACTATGGCTACACCTTC.

This clonotype was counted many times. The gene calls are TRBV5-1 and TRBJ2-7, with a possible D match to TRBD2 (6 bases). There are 15 residues in the CDR3. Per germline, CDR1 SGHRS and CDR2 YFSETQ. Trimming left V 4 bases short and J 3 bases short, with 17 bases between. The CDR3 DNA reads as TGCGCCAGCAGCCAACGGGCTGGCGGGAACTACGAGCAGTACTTC. Protein sequence: CASSQRAGGNYEQYF. The variable domain in full, completed from reference TRBV5-1 and TRBJ2-7, reads KAGVTQTPRYLIKTRGQQVTLSCSPISGHRSVSWYQQTPGQGLQFLFEYFSETQRNKGNFPGRFSGRQFSNSRSEMNVSTLELGDSALYLCASSQRAGGNYEQYFGPGTRLTVT.

This clonotype was counted many times. This sequence joins TRBV5-1 and TRBJ2-1; no firm D call. This CDR3 region has 12 residues. CDR1 is SGHRS, CDR2 YFSETQ, per germline. V gave up 5 bases and J gave up 5 bases, with 8 bases separating them. Written as DNA, the CDR3 is TGCGCCAGCAGGACTGGGGACAATGAGCAGTTCTTC. It translates to CASRTGDNEQFF. Full variable domain (outside the CDR3, taken from reference TRBV5-1 and TRBJ2-1): KAGVTQTPRYLIKTRGQQVTLSCSPISGHRSVSWYQQTPGQGLQFLFEYFSETQRNKGNFPGRFSGRQFSNSRSEMNVSTLELGDSALYLCASRTGDNEQFFGPGTRLTVL.

This clonotype was picked up many times. This rearrangement joins TRBV29-1 to TRBJ2-7, with 9 bases aligning to TRBD1. CDR1 is SQVTM and CDR2 is ANQGSEA in the germline V gene. The ends lost 8 bases at V and 4 bases at J; junction bases unmatched: 12. CDR3 length equals 14 residues. The CDR3 loop reads CSTEQGADWYEQYF. As DNA, the CDR3 is TGCAGCACCGAACAGGGGGCTGATTGGTACGAGCAGTACTTC.

This clonotype was seen a few times. The chain has TRBV12-3 or TRBV12-4 and TRBJ2-4; D not certain. The CDR3 loop spans 13 amino acids. V dropped 5 bases and J dropped 4 bases, with 9 bases sitting between them. CDR3 coding DNA: TGTGCCAGCAGTCCTGGGATGAAAAACATTCAGTACTTC. It yields the protein CASSPGMKNIQYF.